The clone carrying this T cell receptor (beta chain) is a singleton in its sample. This CDR3 is 17 amino acids long. Trimming pared 4 bases from V and 1 base from J, leaving 16 bases between. Per germline, CDR1 LNHDA and CDR2 SQIVND (reference sequence). Sequencing used immunoSEQ multiplex PCR; TCRdb keeps in-frame clones, though not all of them. The repertoire includes around 300,000 clones, 88% of them detected once, and around 2.9% sits in the top ten. Each recovered donor of Cohort 3 presented with two negative PCRs, clearance, or symptom resolution. The data derive from a study of blood T cell repertoires in COVID-19. Study summary: PBMCs, B-cell-depleted T cells, or T cells provided the cDNA or gDNA that made up the material.

Material: PBMCs or T cells enriched from blood (not recorded which). This sequence originates from a woman in her 50s who had recovered from COVID-19. The V gene is TRBV19, the J gene TRBJ2-2; D gene ambiguous. CDR3 DNA sequence: TGTGCCAGTAGTAACCCGAGGCGTATGGGGAACACCGGGGAGCTGTTTTTT. Translating gives CASSNPRRMGNTGELFF.